This T cell receptor (beta chain) is from a study of T-cell reconstitution after alpha-beta-depleted transplantation in children. Findings and caveats of the study: Reported findings indicate that, about two months after transplant, alpha-beta T cells came from several hundred expanded clones, which were derived from non-depleted graft cells. Counts and diversity of T cells one year after transplant came mostly from newly produced T cells. TCRbeta diversity was high at day 60 in some patients (a result of surviving recipient T cells and thymic progenitors).

CDR3 length equals 11 residues. CDR1 and CDR2 (germline): MDHEN, SYDVKM. It was with unique molecular identifiers that the TCRbeta library was prepared. TCRdb fed the PCR reads into MiXCR, producing one record per CDR3 protein. The sample yields nearly 250,000 distinct CDR3 sequences, roughly 8.2% seen once. The table lists this clonotype with many counts. What it recognizes is unknown. One end of the junction fails to match germline, which may point to a read error. The input for sequencing was PBMCs, mostly from graft donor cells, taken 180 days after TCRalphabeta/CD19-depleted stem cell transplant. The V gene is TRBV28, the J gene TRBJ2-5, with no clear D. This TCR derives from a male patient aged 10 to 17 who had a stem cell transplant for acute lymphoblastic leukemia, so the T cells may come from the graft donor. CDR3 amino acids: CAITKQETHYF. CDR3 in DNA: TGTGCTATCACAAAGCAAGAGACCCATTACTTC.